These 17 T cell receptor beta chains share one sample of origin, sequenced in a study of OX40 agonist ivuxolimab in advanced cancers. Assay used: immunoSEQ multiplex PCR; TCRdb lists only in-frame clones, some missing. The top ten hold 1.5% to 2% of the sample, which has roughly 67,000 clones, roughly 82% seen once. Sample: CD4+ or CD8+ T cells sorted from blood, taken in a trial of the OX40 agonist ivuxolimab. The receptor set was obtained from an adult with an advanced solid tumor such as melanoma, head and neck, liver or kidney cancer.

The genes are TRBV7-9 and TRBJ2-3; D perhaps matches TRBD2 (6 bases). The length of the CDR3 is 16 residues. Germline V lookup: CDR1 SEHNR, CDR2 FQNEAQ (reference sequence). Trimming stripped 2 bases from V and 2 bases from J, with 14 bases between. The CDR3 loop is CASSLYIGSYTDTQYF. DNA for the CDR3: TGTGCCAGCAGCTTATATATCGGGAGCTACACAGATACGCAGTATTTT.

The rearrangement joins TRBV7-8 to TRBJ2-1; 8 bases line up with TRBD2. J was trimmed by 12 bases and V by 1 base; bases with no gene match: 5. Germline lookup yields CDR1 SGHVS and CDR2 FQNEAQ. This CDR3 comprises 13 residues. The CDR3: CASSLDPGGRQFF. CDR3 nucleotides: TGTGCCAGCAGCTTAGATCCGGGAGGGAGGCAGTTCTTC.

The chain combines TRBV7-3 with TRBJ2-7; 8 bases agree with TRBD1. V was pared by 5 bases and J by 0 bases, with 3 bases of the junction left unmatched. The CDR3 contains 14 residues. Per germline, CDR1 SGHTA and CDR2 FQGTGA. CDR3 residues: CASSLRGPSYEQYF. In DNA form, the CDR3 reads TGTGCCAGCAGCCTCAGGGGGCCCTCCTACGAGCAGTACTTC.

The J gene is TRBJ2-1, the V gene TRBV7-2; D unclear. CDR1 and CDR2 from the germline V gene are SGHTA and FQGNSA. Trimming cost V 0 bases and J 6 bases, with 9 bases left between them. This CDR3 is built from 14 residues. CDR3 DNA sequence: TGTGCCAGCAGCTTAGCGATACACGGCAATGAGCAGTTCTTC. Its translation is CASSLAIHGNEQFF.

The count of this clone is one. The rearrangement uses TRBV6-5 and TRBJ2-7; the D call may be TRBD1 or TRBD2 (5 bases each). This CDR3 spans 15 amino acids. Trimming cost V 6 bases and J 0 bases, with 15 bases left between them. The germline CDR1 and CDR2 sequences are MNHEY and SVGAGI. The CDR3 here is CASRRVRVPSYEQYF. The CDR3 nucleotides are TGTGCCAGCAGGCGGGTCAGGGTCCCCTCCTACGAGCAGTACTTC.

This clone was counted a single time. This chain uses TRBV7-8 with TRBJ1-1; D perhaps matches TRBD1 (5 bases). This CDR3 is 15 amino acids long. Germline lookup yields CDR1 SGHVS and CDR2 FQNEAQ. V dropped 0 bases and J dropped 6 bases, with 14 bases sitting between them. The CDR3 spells CASSLAVLTGAEAFF. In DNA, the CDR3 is TGTGCCAGCAGCTTAGCGGTCCTTACAGGAGCTGAAGCTTTCTTT.

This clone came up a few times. DNA for the CDR3: TGTGCCAGCAGCCAAGATTTGACAGCCTACGAGCAGTACTTC. It is translated as CASSQDLTAYEQYF. The rearrangement uses TRBV14 and TRBJ2-7, with a tentative D call TRBD1 (5 bases). The V end was cut by 0 bases, the J end by 2 bases, with 8 bases between. The CDR3 consists of 14 residues. In germline, CDR1 is SGHDN, CDR2 FVKESK.

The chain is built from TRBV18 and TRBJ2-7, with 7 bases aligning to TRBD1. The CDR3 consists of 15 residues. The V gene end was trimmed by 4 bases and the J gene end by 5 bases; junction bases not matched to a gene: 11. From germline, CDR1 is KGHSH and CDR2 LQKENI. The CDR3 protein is CASSLNRGAYDEQYF. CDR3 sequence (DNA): TGTGCCAGCTCACTCAACAGGGGAGCCTACGACGAGCAGTACTTC.

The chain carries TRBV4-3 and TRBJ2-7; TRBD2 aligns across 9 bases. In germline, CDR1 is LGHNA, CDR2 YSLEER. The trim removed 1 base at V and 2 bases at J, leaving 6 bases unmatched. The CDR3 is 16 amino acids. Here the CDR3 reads CASSQVAGEGTYEQYF. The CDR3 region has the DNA TGCGCCAGCAGCCAAGTAGCGGGAGAGGGAACCTACGAGCAGTACTTC.

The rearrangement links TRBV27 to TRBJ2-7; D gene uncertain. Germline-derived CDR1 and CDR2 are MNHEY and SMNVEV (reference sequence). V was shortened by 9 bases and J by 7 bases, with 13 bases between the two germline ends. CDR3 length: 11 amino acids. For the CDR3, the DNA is TGTGCCAGTAATTTCTTGGGGGAGCAGTACTTC. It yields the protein CASNFLGEQYF.

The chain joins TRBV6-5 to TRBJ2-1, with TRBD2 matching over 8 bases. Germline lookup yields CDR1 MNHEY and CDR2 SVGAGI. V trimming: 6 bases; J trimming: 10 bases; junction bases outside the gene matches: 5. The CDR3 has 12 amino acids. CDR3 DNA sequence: TGTGCCAGCAGACGTAGCGGGGACGAGCAGTTCTTC. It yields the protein CASRRSGDEQFF.

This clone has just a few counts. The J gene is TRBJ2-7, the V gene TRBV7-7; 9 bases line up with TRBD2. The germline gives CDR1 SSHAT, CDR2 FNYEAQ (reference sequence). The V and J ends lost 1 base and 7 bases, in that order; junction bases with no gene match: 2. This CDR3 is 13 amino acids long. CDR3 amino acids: CASSLVLAGEQYF. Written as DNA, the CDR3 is TGTGCCAGCAGCTTAGTCCTAGCGGGGGAGCAGTACTTC.

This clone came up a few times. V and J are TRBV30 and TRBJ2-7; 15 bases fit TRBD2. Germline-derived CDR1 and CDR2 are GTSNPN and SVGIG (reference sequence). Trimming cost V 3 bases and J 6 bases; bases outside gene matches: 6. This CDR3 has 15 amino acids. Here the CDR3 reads CAWSGGLAGGPEQYF. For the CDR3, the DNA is TGTGCCTGGAGCGGGGGACTAGCGGGAGGACCCGAGCAGTACTTC.

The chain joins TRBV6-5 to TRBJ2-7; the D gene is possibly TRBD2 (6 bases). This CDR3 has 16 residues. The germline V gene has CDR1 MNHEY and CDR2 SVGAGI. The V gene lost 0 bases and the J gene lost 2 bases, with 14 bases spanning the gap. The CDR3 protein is CASSYSLGSGAYEQYF. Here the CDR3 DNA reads TGTGCCAGCAGTTACTCCCTGGGTAGCGGAGCCTACGAGCAGTACTTC.

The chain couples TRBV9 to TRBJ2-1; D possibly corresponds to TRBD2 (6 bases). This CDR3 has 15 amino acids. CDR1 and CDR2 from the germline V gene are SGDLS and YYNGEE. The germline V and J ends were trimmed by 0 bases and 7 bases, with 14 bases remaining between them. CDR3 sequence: CASSVVLKGRNEQFF. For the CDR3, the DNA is TGTGCCAGCAGCGTAGTCCTAAAGGGGAGGAATGAGCAGTTCTTC.

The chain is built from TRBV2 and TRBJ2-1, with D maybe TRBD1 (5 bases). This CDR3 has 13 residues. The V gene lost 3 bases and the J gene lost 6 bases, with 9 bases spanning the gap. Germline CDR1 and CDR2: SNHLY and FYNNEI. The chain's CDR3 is CASSEVQGNEQFF. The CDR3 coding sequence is TGTGCCAGCAGTGAGGTGCAGGGCAATGAGCAGTTCTTC.

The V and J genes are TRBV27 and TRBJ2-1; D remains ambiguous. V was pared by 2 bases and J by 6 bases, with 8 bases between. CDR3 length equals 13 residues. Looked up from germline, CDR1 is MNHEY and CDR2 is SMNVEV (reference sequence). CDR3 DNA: TGTGCCAGCAGTTTAAACTTAGGCAATGAGCAGTTCTTC. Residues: CASSLNLGNEQFF.